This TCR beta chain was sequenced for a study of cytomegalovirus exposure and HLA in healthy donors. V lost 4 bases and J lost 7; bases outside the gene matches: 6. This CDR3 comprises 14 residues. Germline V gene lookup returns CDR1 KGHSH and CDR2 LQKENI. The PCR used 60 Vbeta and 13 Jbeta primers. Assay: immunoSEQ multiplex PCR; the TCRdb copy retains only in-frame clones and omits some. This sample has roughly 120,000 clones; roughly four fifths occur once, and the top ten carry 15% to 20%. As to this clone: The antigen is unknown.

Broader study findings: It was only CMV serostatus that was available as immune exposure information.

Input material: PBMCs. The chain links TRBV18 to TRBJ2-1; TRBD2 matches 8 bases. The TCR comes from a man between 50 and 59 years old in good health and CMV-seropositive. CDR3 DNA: TGTGCCAGCTCACTAGCGGGAAAGGGGAATGAGCAGTTCTTC. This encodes CASSLAGKGNEQFF.